Sequencing of this TCR beta chain was carried out in a study of vaccination and CD4 T cells after COVID-19. Study as a whole: Two-dose vaccination with either BNT162b2 or mRNA-1273 was given to participants. Post-COVID draws followed diagnosis by a median roughly 100 days (range 35 to 161).

The Oncomine TCR Beta short-read assay was what sequenced the DNA obtained from cultured CD4+ T cells. TCRdb recomputed calls from the PCR reads with MiXCR, one row per CDR3 protein. Of around 20,000 distinct CDR3 sequences listed, over 40% are singletons. Treatment described: roughly ten-day PBMC culture with coronavirus spike peptide pools or control peptides (ViraFEST assay). Each of days 3 and 7 saw half the medium replaced by fresh IL-2 medium. This clonotype has a single count. Its matching antigen is unknown. CDR3 length: 13 amino acids. With 1 base removed from V and 6 bases from J, the gap between germline ends came to 9 bases. Germline V gene lookup returns CDR1 LGHNA and CDR2 YNFKEQ.

The V gene is TRBV4-2, the J gene TRBJ1-2, with no clear D. Material: CD4+ T cells from blood, cultured in vitro. This clonotype originated in a human donor who had recovered from COVID-19. CDR3 bases: TGTGCCAGCAGCCAAGTCTCTGTCGATGGCTACACCTTC. Translation gives CASSQVSVDGYTF.